These 8 T cell receptor beta chains were all obtained from the same sample, sequenced in a study of spatial heterogeneity in lung cancer. As for time point: sample taken at primary tumor resection. Overall study findings and caveats: In tumors, expanded intratumoral alpha and beta TCR counts tracked mutation counts.

From the 5' RACE reads, TCRdb called clonotypes with MiXCR, one entry per CDR3 protein. Among approximately 3,000 distinct CDR3 sequences listed, 15% to 20% were seen once. These receptors have no identified antigens. This material consisted of lung tumor tissue, taken at surgery. These TCRs come from a male donor with early-stage non-small cell lung cancer.

This clonotype counts as large. The V and J genes are TRBV12-3 or TRBV12-4 and TRBJ1-1; D not certain. The CDR3 length is 13 residues. Between the trimmed V and J ends, which lost 7 bases and 3 bases, there was a span of 12 bases. CDR3 protein: CASMVGWDTEAFF. CDR3 DNA sequence: TGTGCCAGCATGGTGGGCTGGGACACTGAAGCTTTCTTT.

The rearrangement uses TRBV28 and TRBJ2-1; the D is unclear. This CDR3 comprises 11 residues. The V gene's germline CDR1 is MDHEN and CDR2 SYDVKM. V dropped 7 bases and J dropped 4 bases, with 5 bases sitting between them. The CDR3 region has the DNA TGTGCCAGCACCCTATACAATGAGCAGTTCTTC. It specifies CASTLYNEQFF.

The chain combines TRBV12-3 or TRBV12-4 with TRBJ1-1; D is perhaps TRBD1 (6 bases). V was shortened by 6 bases and J by 3 bases, with 14 bases between the two germline ends. The CDR3 extends over 14 amino acids. CDR3: CASSISRGYTEAFF. The CDR3, as DNA: TGTGCCAGCAGCATCTCCAGGGGTTACACTGAAGCTTTCTTT.

This clonotype counts as medium-sized. The V gene is TRBV20-1, the J gene TRBJ2-1, with TRBD2 matching 10 bases. CDR1 is DFQATT, CDR2 SNEGSKA, per germline (reference sequence). V shed 6 bases and J 0 bases; nucleotides not matched to a gene: 8. This CDR3 contains 16 residues. The chain's CDR3 is CSAENPSGSSYNEQFF. The DNA for the CDR3 is TGCAGTGCCGAGAACCCTAGCGGGAGCTCCTACAATGAGCAGTTCTTC.

This clonotype ranks as medium-sized. CDR3 sequence (DNA): TGCAGTGCTACCACCTTAGCGAGTCGCGGGGAGCTGTTTTTT. Translating it yields CSATTLASRGELFF. This chain joins TRBV20-1 and TRBJ2-2; D may be TRBD2 (5 bases). Germline V gives CDR1 DFQATT, CDR2 SNEGSKA (reference sequence). This CDR3 contains 14 residues. The ends were cut back, 4 bases at V and 7 bases at J, with 16 bases in the middle.

This clonotype turned up a few times. J is TRBJ2-2 and V is TRBV6-1; 10 positions match TRBD1. Germline loops: CDR1 MNHNS, CDR2 SASEGT. The junction had 7 bases not matched to a gene; V was cut back by 5 bases and J by 4 bases. This CDR3 comprises 16 residues. This chain's CDR3 is CASSTQRTGGTGELFF. The CDR3 DNA reads TGTGCCAGCAGTACACAAAGGACAGGGGGCACCGGGGAGCTGTTTTTT.

This clonotype ranks as large (0.1 to 1%). The chain uses TRBV5-1 and TRBJ2-5; possible D gene TRBD2, 6 bases. V was pared by 2 bases and J by 13 bases, with 21 bases between. Germline V gene data show CDR1 as SGHRS and CDR2 as YFSETQ. The CDR3 has 14 residues. The chain's CDR3 is CASSFSGEDFRRYF. For the CDR3, the DNA is TGCGCCAGCAGCTTCTCCGGGGAGGACTTCAGACGGTACTTC.

This clonotype qualifies as medium-sized. This sequence joins TRBV30 and TRBJ1-2; tentative D call: TRBD1 (5 bases). The CDR3 has 13 amino acids. V gave up 2 bases and J gave up 12 bases, with 19 bases separating them. Germline loops: CDR1 GTSNPN, CDR2 SVGIG (reference sequence). The CDR3 spells CAWSRAPGGGDTF. The CDR3 DNA is TGTGCCTGGAGTCGGGCTCCCGGGGGAGGAGACACCTTC.